This TCR beta chain was documented in a study of shared clonotypes between healthy human individuals. V lost 6 bases to trimming and J lost 6 bases, with 18 bases between them. The germline CDR1 and CDR2 sequences are LNHDA and SQIVND (reference sequence). This CDR3 is built from 14 residues. Repertoires were generated with immunoSEQ multiplex PCR, while TCRdb's copy carries only in-frame clones and drops some. The sample gives roughly 720,000 clones, about nine tenths of which show up once; roughly 36% is in the top ten. This TCR came from a man between 18 and 35 years old in good health. Some clones in this sample may be carry-over from other donors' samples. The sample comprised memory CD8+ T cells from PBMCs. The subset: CD45RO+ cells pooled with CCR7-negative TemRA cells. The V call is TRBV19, the J call TRBJ2-7; D is uncertain. The CDR3 DNA sequence: TGTGCCAGTAGCCCCACGGGCGGACGGCCCGAGCAGTACTTC. Protein product: CASSPTGGRPEQYF. Using reference TRBV19 and TRBJ2-7 for the parts outside the CDR3, the full variable domain is DGGITQSPKYLFRKEGQNVTLSCEQNLNHDAMYWYRQDPGQGLRLIYYSQIVNDFQKGDIAEGYSVSREKKESFPLTVTSAQKNPTAFYLCASSPTGGRPEQYFGPGTRLTVT.